This T cell receptor beta chain appears in the sequencing data of a study of blood T cell repertoires in COVID-19. V was shortened by 5 bases and J by 8 bases, with 21 bases between the two germline ends. The CDR3 sequence is 15 residues long. The germline V gene has CDR1 SNHLY and CDR2 FYNNEI. The count of this clone is one. Produced via immunoSEQ multiplex PCR; TCRdb's table is partial and in-frame only. The profile shows tens of thousands of clones, roughly 90% of them singletons. Source material: peripheral blood. The chain joins TRBV2 to TRBJ1-2; D is unclear. This clonotype was sampled from a man in his 70s with active or convalescent COVID-19. CDR3 sequence reads: CASSQSHLGLGGYTF. CDR3 DNA sequence: TGTGCCAGCAGTCAGAGTCACCTGGGCCTTGGGGGCTACACCTTC.